This T cell receptor beta chain was sequenced during a study of OX40 agonist ivuxolimab in advanced cancers. Overall study: The patients received agonistic anti-OX40 (CD134) antibody ivuxolimab.

The CDR3 has 16 residues. From germline, CDR1 is SGHKS and CDR2 YYEKEE (reference sequence). The ends were cut back, 1 base at V and 3 bases at J, with 14 bases in the middle. Generated by immunoSEQ multiplex PCR, the TCRdb table keeps only in-frame clones and is missing some. The sample records about 94,000 clones, around 86% being singletons. The genes are TRBV5-5 and TRBJ1-3, with D maybe TRBD1 (5 bases). This material consisted of CD4+ or CD8+ T cells sorted from blood, taken in a trial of the OX40 agonist ivuxolimab. The TCR sequence derives from an adult with an advanced solid tumor such as melanoma, head and neck, liver or kidney cancer. CDR3 loop: CASSLYSSGLGNTIYF. CDR3 DNA: TGTGCCAGCAGCTTGTATTCTTCGGGACTTGGAAACACCATATATTTT.